This TCR beta chain was documented in a study of blood T cell repertoires in COVID-19 (dated by TCRdb to the early 2020s). Background on the whole study: Samples from collaborators originated in the United States, Italy and Spain and spanned both the acute and convalescent phases of COVID-19. Samples came from the ongoing ImmuneRACE study (first 160 participants) plus 1,254 subjects from 6 global collaborators. The prospective study material was composed of cDNA or gDNA derived from T cells, B-cell-depleted T cells, or PBMCs. A de-identified subject ID, COVID-19 status, age in years and sex were almost always included in the sample metadata. Where available, HLA class I and class II types were obtained from metadata supplied by the sample provider rather than from assay-based typing. Subjects who had been exposed to COVID-19, were actively infected with it, or had recovered from it provided the deeply sampled blood TCRbeta repertoires that made up the dataset. The repertoires were made available in a free public database intended to serve as a resource for research on the immune response to SARS-CoV-2.

General conclusions and limits of the study: The amount of clinical and demographic metadata varied by source and participant and was provided uncurated.

CDR1 and CDR2 are drawn from the germline V gene (reference sequence): SEHNR, FQNEAQ. From its cysteine to its phenylalanine, the CDR3 spans 14 amino acids. This entry keeps only the CDR3 DNA: 42 bases, framed from base 1. The junction carries 13 bases between V and J, which are trimmed by 6 bases and 2 bases respectively. Whole blood was collected in K2EDTA tubes by collaborating institutions according to the institutions' own protocols. For TCRbeta analysis, collaborators shipped samples in one of three forms: frozen whole blood, isolated PBMCs, or DNA extracted from either of those sample types. TCRbeta CDR3 regions were amplified from genomic DNA using the immunoSEQ Assay, a bias-controlled multiplex PCR. The authors' pipeline ran thus. The number of nucleated cells in each sample was estimated by amplification of reference gene primers within the assay. Sequence reads were collapsed and filtered to measure the absolute abundance of every unique TCRbeta CDR3 rearrangement. For each sample, productive Simpson clonality was calculated as the square root of Simpson's diversity index over productive rearrangements. This is the immuneACCESS table as TCRdb keeps it, with only in-frame sequences that have V and J called. A part of the clones is gone; compared with another copy, unresolved V genes explain less than half, and the rest is unexplained. D and trimming come from the DNA, and the V and J calls and clone size come from that table. The sample includes about 130,000 clones, with approximately 80% observed a single time. About 3% of the sample belongs to the ten largest clones.

As to this clone: Its antigen is unknown. The record has no base qualities; no much larger clone is one base away.

This receptor chain uses TRBV7-9 and TRBJ1-1; the D gene is unclear. Sequenced input: peripheral blood. The origin of this receptor is a woman at least 80 years old with acute or convalescent COVID-19. The CDR3 corresponds to CASSSGGVNTEAFF. Here is the DNA: TGTGCCAGCAGTTCTGGTGGAGTCAACACTGAAGCTTTCTTT.